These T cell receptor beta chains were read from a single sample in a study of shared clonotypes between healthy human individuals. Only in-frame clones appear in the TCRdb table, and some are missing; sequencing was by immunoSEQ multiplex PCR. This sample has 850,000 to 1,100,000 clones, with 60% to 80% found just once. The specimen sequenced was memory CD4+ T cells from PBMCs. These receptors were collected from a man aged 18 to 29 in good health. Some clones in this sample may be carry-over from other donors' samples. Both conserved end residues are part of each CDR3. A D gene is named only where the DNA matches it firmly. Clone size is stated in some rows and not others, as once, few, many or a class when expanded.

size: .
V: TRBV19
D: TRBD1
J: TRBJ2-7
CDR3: CASKPGQLAYEQYF
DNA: TGTGCCAGCAAGCCGGGACAGCTGGCCTACGAGCAGTACTTC

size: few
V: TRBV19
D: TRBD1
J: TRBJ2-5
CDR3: CASKQGQETQYF
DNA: TGTGCCAGTAAACAGGGGCAGGAGACCCAGTACTTC

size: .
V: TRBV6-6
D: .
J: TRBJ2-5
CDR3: CASSQTGNQETQYF
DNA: TGTGCCAGCAGCCAAACAGGGAATCAAGAGACCCAGTACTTC

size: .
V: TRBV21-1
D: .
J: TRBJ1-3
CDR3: CASRGRGSGNTIYF
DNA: TGTGCCAGCAGGGGCAGGGGCTCTGGAAACACCATATATTTT

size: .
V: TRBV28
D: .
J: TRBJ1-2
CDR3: CASSPHGRGANYGYTF
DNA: TGTGCCAGCAGTCCTCACGGTAGGGGAGCTAACTATGGCTACACCTTC

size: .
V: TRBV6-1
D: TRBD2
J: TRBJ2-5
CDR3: CASLYLWGGETQYF
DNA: TGTGCCAGCCTATACCTTTGGGGGGGGGAGACCCAGTACTTC

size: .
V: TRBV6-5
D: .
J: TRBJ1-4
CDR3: CASSYGAGRYEKLFF
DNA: TGTGCCAGCAGTTACGGAGCCGGGCGTTATGAAAAACTGTTTTTT

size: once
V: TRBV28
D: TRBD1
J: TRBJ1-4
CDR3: CASSLQGVPFKKLFF
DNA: TGTGCCAGCAGTTTACAGGGGGTGCCCTTTAAGAAACTGTTTTTT

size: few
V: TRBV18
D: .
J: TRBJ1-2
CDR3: CASSPRLELNYGYTF
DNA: TGTGCCAGCTCACCAAGGTTGGAGCTTAACTATGGCTACACCTTC

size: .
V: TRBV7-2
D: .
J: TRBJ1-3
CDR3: CASSPPNRAGGNTIYF
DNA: TGTGCCAGCAGCCCGCCGAATCGGGCAGGTGGAAACACCATATATTTT

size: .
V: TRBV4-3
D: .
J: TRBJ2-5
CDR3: CASSQGRTLQETQYF
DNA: TGCGCCAGCAGCCAAGGACGGACTTTACAAGAGACCCAGTACTTC

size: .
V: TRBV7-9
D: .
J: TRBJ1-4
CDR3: CASSYMGGNEKLFF
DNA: TGTGCCAGCAGCTACATGGGGGGGAATGAAAAACTGTTTTTT

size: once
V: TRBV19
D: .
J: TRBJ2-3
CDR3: CASSLNSQSTDTQYF
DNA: TGTGCCAGTAGTTTAAACTCTCAGAGCACAGATACGCAGTATTTT

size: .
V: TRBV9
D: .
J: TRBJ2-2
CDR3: CASSVGSVRGGELFF
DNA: TGTGCCAGCAGCGTAGGAAGCGTTCGGGGCGGGGAGCTGTTTTTT

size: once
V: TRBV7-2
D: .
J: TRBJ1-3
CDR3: CASSLVKGRSGNTIYF
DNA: TGTGCCAGCAGCTTAGTAAAGGGTCGGTCTGGAAACACCATATATTTT

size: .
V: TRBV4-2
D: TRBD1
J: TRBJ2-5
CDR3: CASSLGTGGAAGETQYF
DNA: TGTGCCAGCAGCCTTGGGACAGGGGGCGCCGCGGGAGAGACCCAGTACTTC

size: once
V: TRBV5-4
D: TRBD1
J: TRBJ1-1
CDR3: CASSAGTGRGSTEAFF
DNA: TGTGCCAGCAGCGCCGGGACAGGGCGCGGTAGCACTGAAGCTTTCTTT

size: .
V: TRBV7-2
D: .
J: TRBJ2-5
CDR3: CASSLSNPGPHGETQYF
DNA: TGTGCCAGCAGCTTAAGCAACCCGGGCCCCCATGGCGAGACCCAGTACTTC

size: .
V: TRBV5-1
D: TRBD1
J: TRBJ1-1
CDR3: CASRKQGDETEAFF
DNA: TGCGCCAGCAGGAAACAGGGGGACGAAACTGAAGCTTTCTTT

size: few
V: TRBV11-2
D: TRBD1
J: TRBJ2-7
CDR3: CASSARTGRNEQYF
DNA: TGTGCCAGCAGCGCCCGGACAGGGAGGAACGAGCAGTACTTC